A single sample is the source of the 2 T cell receptor beta chains below, sequenced in a study of blood T cell repertoires in COVID-19 (TCRdb year 2020). The library was made by the immunoSEQ multiplex PCR assay. The immuneACCESS repertoire file appears here via TCRdb, limited to in-frame rearrangements. These files lack a portion of the clones; in checked studies, under half of the deficit traces to unresolved V genes, and the cause of the others is not known. The sample table lists fewer than 400,000 clones, over 75% of them with a count of one. The biggest ten clones account for about 5% of the sample. What was sequenced was PBMCs or T cells enriched from blood (not recorded which). The receptors shown here come from a man under 40 who had recovered from COVID-19.

The chain has TRBV2 and TRBJ2-5; no reliable D call. This CDR3 has 14 residues. The V gene lost 3 bases and the J gene lost 1 base, with 9 bases spanning the gap. Germline V gene data show CDR1 as SNHLY and CDR2 as FYNNEI. CDR3 protein: CASSDRKPQETQYF. DNA of the CDR3: TGTGCCAGCAGTGACAGGAAGCCCCAAGAGACCCAGTACTTC.

This clone appeared once. The rearrangement links TRBV27 to TRBJ2-1, with D possibly matching TRBD1 (6 bases). V was shortened by 6 bases and J by 2 bases, with 8 bases between the two germline ends. The CDR3 is made up of 13 amino acids. CDR1 MNHEY and CDR2 SMNVEV come from the germline V gene (reference sequence). The CDR3, as DNA: TGTGCCAGCAGGAGGACAGCCTACAATGAGCAGTTCTTC. Amino acids: CASRRTAYNEQFF.